Detailed here is one T cell receptor beta chain. Antigen: not known. Trimming took 6 bases from V and 6 from J, leaving 14 bases between them. Looked up from germline, CDR1 is MNHEY and CDR2 is SVGAGI. The CDR3 has 14 amino acids. Isolation per sample recovered at least 6 million PBMCs. It was with a sample-barcoded 5' primer and a J-beta primer mix that a second PCR of about 6 to 11 cycles was run. Every molecule of cDNA carried a tag from a template-switch adaptor with 12 random nucleotides. TCRdb ran MiXCR on the 5' RACE reads and lists one entry per CDR3 protein. The top ten hold 5% to 7% of the sample, which has about 1,400,000 distinct CDR3 sequences, around 55% seen once. The sample belongs to a study of blood T cells in healthy people across ages. General study findings and limits: Among T cells, TCR beta diversity per million cells dropped roughly linearly as age rose.

The sequenced sample consisted of blood. The clonotype was recovered from a man between 18 and 29 years old in good health. The chain is built from TRBV6-5 and TRBJ2-2; D is tentatively TRBD1 or TRBD2 (5 bases each). In DNA form, the CDR3 reads TGTGCCAGCAGCAAAGGGGTGCGGGCCGGGGAGCTGTTTTTT. Its protein is CASSKGVRAGELFF.